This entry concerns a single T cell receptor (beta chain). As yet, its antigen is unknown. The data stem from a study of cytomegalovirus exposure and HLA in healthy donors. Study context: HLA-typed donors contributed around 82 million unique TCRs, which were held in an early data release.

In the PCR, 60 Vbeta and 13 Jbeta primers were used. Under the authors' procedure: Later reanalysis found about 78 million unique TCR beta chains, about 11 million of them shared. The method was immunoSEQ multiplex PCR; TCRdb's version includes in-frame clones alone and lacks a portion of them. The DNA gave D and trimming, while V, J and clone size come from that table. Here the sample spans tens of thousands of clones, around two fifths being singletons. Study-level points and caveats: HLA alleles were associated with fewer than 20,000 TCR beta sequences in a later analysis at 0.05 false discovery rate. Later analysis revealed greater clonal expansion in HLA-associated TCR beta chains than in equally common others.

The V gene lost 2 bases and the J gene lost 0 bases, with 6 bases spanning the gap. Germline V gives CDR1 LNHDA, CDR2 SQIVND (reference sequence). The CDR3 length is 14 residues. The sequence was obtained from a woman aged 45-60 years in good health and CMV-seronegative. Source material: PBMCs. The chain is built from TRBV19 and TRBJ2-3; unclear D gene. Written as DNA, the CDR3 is TGTGCCAGTAGTATATACGGTAGCACAGATACGCAGTATTTT. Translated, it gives CASSIYGSTDTQYF.